These 29 T cell receptor beta chains share one sample of origin, sequenced in a study of Graves' ophthalmopathy and Graves' hyperthyroidism. RNA transcripts served as template for amplifying TCR beta CDR3 sequences. Investigators did first-round RT-PCR with HTBI primers, then second-round multiplex PCR. Via MiXCR, TCRdb re-called the multiplex PCR reads, giving one row per CDR3 protein. The sample includes about 740,000 distinct CDR3 sequences, roughly 40% of them seen just once. Material: peripheral blood. Receptors originate from an adult man with Graves' ophthalmopathy.

This clonotype was observed many times. The chain combines TRBV6-6 with TRBJ2-6; D gene uncertain. The ends were cut back, 0 bases at V and 11 bases at J, with 5 bases in the middle. Germline V gives CDR1 MNHNY, CDR2 SVGAGI (reference sequence). The CDR3 contains 12 residues. The CDR3 coding sequence is TGTGCCAGCAGTTACTCTGGGGACGTCCTGACTTTC. It codes for CASSYSGDVLTF.

This clonotype was seen many times. DNA of the CDR3: TGTGCCAGTACCCCTACCGAGGGTCAGCCCCAGCATTTT. Protein: CASTPTEGQPQHF. The V call is TRBV19, the J call TRBJ1-5, with D uncertain. The CDR3 totals 13 residues. Trimming removed 7 bases from V and 6 bases from J, with 13 bases in between. The V gene's germline CDR1 is LNHDA and CDR2 SQIVND (reference sequence).

Ten or more counts support this clonotype. The rearrangement links TRBV24-1 to TRBJ2-5; 8 bases fit TRBD1. V trimming: 5 bases; J trimming: 3 bases; junction bases outside the gene matches: 7. The CDR3 spans 15 residues. The germline V gene encodes CDR1 KGHDR and CDR2 SFDVKD. The chain's CDR3 is CATSAPGQAKETQYF. CDR3 in DNA: TGTGCCACCAGTGCCCCGGGACAGGCTAAAGAGACCCAGTACTTC.

Written as DNA, the CDR3 is TGTGCCAGCAGCTTACTCGGCACCCAAGAGACCCAGTACTTC. Protein sequence: CASSLLGTQETQYF. This chain joins TRBV7-2 and TRBJ2-5, with no clear D. V gave up 2 bases and J gave up 1 base, with 8 bases separating them. This CDR3 has 14 residues. In germline, CDR1 is SGHTA, CDR2 FQGNSA.

The chain uses TRBV7-2 and TRBJ2-7, with TRBD2 matching 8 bases. Germline V gene sequence: CDR1 SGHTA, CDR2 FQGNSA. This CDR3 spans 15 amino acids. The junction had 15 bases not matched to a gene; V was cut back by 11 bases and J by 3 bases. The CDR3 DNA reads as TGTGCCTGGAGTCTTAAGCGGGAGCGGGTCTACGAGCAGTACTTC. This sequence encodes CAWSLKRERVYEQYF.

A few counts support this clonotype. The chain links TRBV7-8 to TRBJ2-1; D possibly corresponds to TRBD2 (5 bases). Trimming left V 5 bases short and J 1 base short, with 18 bases between. CDR1 is SGHVS, CDR2 FQNEAQ, per germline. This CDR3 has 17 amino acids. In nucleotides, the CDR3 is TGTGCCAGCAGCCACCTCTCGGCTAGCCTATCCTACAATGAGCAGTTCTTC. It codes for CASSHLSASLSYNEQFF.

This CDR3 is CASSPSRGAGPEKLFF. Here the CDR3 DNA reads TGTGCCAGCAGTCCCTCTAGAGGGGCAGGTCCAGAAAAACTGTTTTTT. V and J are TRBV28 and TRBJ1-4; TRBD1 is a possible D gene (5 bases). V shed 5 bases and J shed 8 bases, with 21 bases lying between them. This CDR3 has 16 amino acids. Per germline, CDR1 MDHEN and CDR2 SYDVKM.

This clonotype was counted many times. Compared with germline, one end of the junction differs, possibly owing to a read error. This sequence joins TRBV12-3 or TRBV12-4 and TRBJ1-1; D might be TRBD1 (6 bases). The CDR3 runs 14 residues. CDR3 nucleotides: TGTGCCAGCAGCTTAGTCGGGGGCAGCACTGAAGCTTTCTTT. Residues: CASSLVGGSTEAFF.

The chain links TRBV20-1 to TRBJ2-5, with D hard to call. The CDR3 sequence is 13 residues long. The V gene's germline CDR1 is DFQATT and CDR2 SNEGSKA (reference sequence). V lost 0 bases, J lost 2 bases, and 7 bases lay in between. In DNA, the CDR3 is TGCAGTGCTAGAGATCGTTTGCAAGAGACCCAGTACTTC. Translating gives CSARDRLQETQYF.

This clonotype is a singleton in its sample. Sequence at one end of the junction differs from germline and may be a read error. The gene calls are TRBV25-1 and TRBJ1-6; D remains unclear. CDR1 is MGHDK, CDR2 SYGVNS, per germline. This CDR3 has 16 amino acids. The CDR3 bases are TGTGCCAGTAGTCCATGGGAGAGCTCCTATAATTCACCCTTCCACTTT. Translation: CASSPWESSYNSPFHF.

The chain carries TRBV7-2 and TRBJ2-6; D unclear. The CDR3 is 13 amino acids. CDR1 and CDR2 (germline): SGHTA, FQGNSA. V was pared by 6 bases and J by 4 bases, with 7 bases between. The CDR3 coding sequence is TGTGCCAGCAGACTTAAGGGGGCCAACGTCCTGACTTTC. Protein product: CASRLKGANVLTF.

CDR3 bases: TGTGCCAGCAGCCCAACAGGGAGCCTCTCCTACGAGCAGTACTTC. It translates to CASSPTGSLSYEQYF. The chain recombines TRBV7-6 with TRBJ2-7, with D possibly matching TRBD1 (6 bases). CDR1 and CDR2 from the germline V gene are SGHVS and FNYEAQ. V lost 5 bases, J lost 0 bases, and 14 bases lay in between. The CDR3 length is 15 residues.

This clonotype occurred many times. The chain joins TRBV2 to TRBJ1-2; maybe TRBD1 (5 bases). V lost 4 bases and J lost 7, with 10 bases in between. Germline V gene sequence: CDR1 SNHLY, CDR2 FYNNEI. CDR3 length: 12 amino acids. The DNA of the CDR3 is TGTGCCAGCAGTGGGGGCGCGGGTGGCTACACCTTC. Encoded protein: CASSGGAGGYTF.

This clonotype was seen a handful of times. The V and J genes are TRBV7-7 and TRBJ2-7, with 9 bases fitting TRBD1. CDR3 length equals 16 residues. With 2 bases clipped from V and 5 bases from J, the junction kept 10 bases outside the gene matches. CDR1 SSHAT and CDR2 FNYEAQ come from the germline V gene (reference sequence). The CDR3 DNA follows: TGTGCCAGCAGCTTATGGGACAGGGCCCCTTTTCACGAGCAGTACTTC. Translated: CASSLWDRAPFHEQYF.

Worth noting for this clonotype: One base away lies a much larger clone, so this may be a sequencing read error. V usage is TRBV7-9 and J usage is TRBJ2-5, with 9 bases identical to TRBD2. After removal of 6 bases from V and 9 bases from J, the junction contained 5 bases not matched to a gene. The CDR3 is made up of 12 amino acids. Germline-derived CDR1 and CDR2 are SEHNR and FQNEAQ (reference sequence). CDR3 in amino acids: CASSPEREAQYF. The CDR3 DNA reads TGTGCCAGCAGTCCCGAGCGGGAGGCCCAGTACTTC.

This chain joins TRBV7-9 and TRBJ2-5; the match to TRBD2 covers 13 bases. Germline V gives CDR1 SEHNR, CDR2 FQNEAQ (reference sequence). Unmatched junction bases numbered 11, after V lost 0 bases and J lost 4 bases. The CDR3 has 19 residues. CDR3 in amino acids: CASSLAGGLAGSRGETQYF. The CDR3 DNA sequence: TGTGCCAGCAGCTTAGCTGGGGGACTAGCGGGAAGCCGAGGAGAGACCCAGTACTTC.

This chain uses TRBV2 with TRBJ2-7, with D unresolved. This CDR3 has 11 amino acids. The germline gives CDR1 SNHLY, CDR2 FYNNEI. V was clipped by 6 bases and J by 9 bases, with 12 bases between them. As DNA, the CDR3 is TGTGCCAGCAGCCAAGGGCCTTCGCAGTACTTC. Amino acids: CASSQGPSQYF. The variable domain in full, completed from reference TRBV2 and TRBJ2-7, reads EPEVTQTPSHQVTQMGQEVILRCVPISNHLYFYWYRQILGQKVEFLVSFYNNEISEKSEIFDDQFSVERPDGSNFTLKIRSTKLEDSAMYFCASSQGPSQYFGPGTRLTVT.

The rearrangement links TRBV7-2 to TRBJ1-5; D possibly corresponds to TRBD1 (5 bases). V lost 6 bases to trimming and J lost 6 bases, with 12 bases between them. In germline, CDR1 is SGHTA, CDR2 FQGNSA. CDR3 length equals 13 residues. The DNA for the CDR3 is TGTGCCAGCAGTCCCCCAGGGTTTCAGCCCCAGCATTTT. This encodes CASSPPGFQPQHF.

The V gene is TRBV7-9, the J gene TRBJ1-6, with 9 bases matching TRBD1. The CDR3 extends over 16 amino acids. Germline CDR1 SEHNR, CDR2 FQNEAQ (reference sequence). The junction had 9 bases not matched to a gene; V was cut back by 5 bases and J by 7 bases. The CDR3 is CASSPTGTGSNSPLHF. The CDR3 region has the DNA TGTGCCAGCAGCCCGACCGGGACAGGGTCCAATTCACCCCTCCACTTT.

This clonotype has ten or more counts. This sequence joins TRBV10-3 and TRBJ1-3; D is unresolved. The CDR3 is 13 amino acids. Germline-derived CDR1 and CDR2 are ENHRY and SYGVKD. V shed 6 bases and J shed 2 bases, with 8 bases lying between them. CDR3 nucleotide sequence: TGTGCCATCAGCGGGAATACTGGAAACACCATATATTTT. It codes for CAISGNTGNTIYF.

Points on this clonotype: Possible read error: a much larger clone is one base away. The chain combines TRBV7-9 with TRBJ1-2; tentative D call: TRBD1 (5 bases). This CDR3 is built from 14 residues. Germline V gene sequence: CDR1 SEHNR, CDR2 FQNEAQ (reference sequence). V dropped 4 bases and J dropped 7 bases, with 16 bases sitting between them. The CDR3 region has the DNA TGTGCCAGCAGCTCCGGGGTTGGGACTTCTGGCTACACCTTC. Amino acid sequence: CASSSGVGTSGYTF.

This clonotype appeared once. V gene TRBV29-1 combines with J gene TRBJ1-2, with D maybe TRBD1 (5 bases). V lost 8 bases to trimming and J lost 0 bases, with 16 bases between them. In germline, CDR1 is SQVTM, CDR2 ANQGSEA. The CDR3 covers 14 residues. The CDR3 loop is CSQLGGGANYGYTF. The CDR3 bases are TGCAGCCAGCTCGGGGGGGGAGCTAACTATGGCTACACCTTC.

The V gene is TRBV9, the J gene TRBJ2-7; 7 bases match TRBD2. This CDR3 spans 17 amino acids. J gave up 0 bases and V 2 bases, and 11 bases lay outside the gene matches. CDR1 is SGDLS and CDR2 is YYNGEE in the germline V gene. The CDR3 reads CASSVELASGSSYEQYF. The CDR3 DNA is TGTGCCAGCAGCGTTGAATTGGCTAGCGGTAGCTCCTACGAGCAGTACTTC. Full variable domain (missing parts from reference TRBV9 and TRBJ2-7): DSGVTQTPKHLITATGQRVTLRCSPRSGDLSVYWYQQSLDQGLQFLIQYYNGEERAKGNILERFSAQQFPDLHSELNLSSLELGDSALYFCASSVELASGSSYEQYFGPGTRLTVT.

The chain combines TRBV7-9 with TRBJ2-2; 9 bases map to TRBD1. V shed 6 bases and J 4 bases; nucleotides not matched to a gene: 12. The germline V gene encodes CDR1 SEHNR and CDR2 FQNEAQ (reference sequence). This CDR3 is 17 amino acids long. Written as DNA, the CDR3 is TGTGCCAGCAGATTTAAGATCCGGGACAGGGCCACCGGGGAGCTGTTTTTT. Amino acid sequence: CASRFKIRDRATGELFF. The whole variable domain, remainder taken from reference TRBV7-9 and TRBJ2-2, is DTGVSQNPRHKITKRGQNVTFRCDPISEHNRLYWYRQTLGQGPEFLTYFQNEAQLEKSRLLSDRFSAERPKGSFSTLEIQRTEQGDSAMYLCASRFKIRDRATGELFFGEGSRLTVL.

This sequence joins TRBV7-8 and TRBJ1-2; 8 nucleotides align to TRBD1. The length of the CDR3 is 14 residues. After removal of 5 bases from V and 7 bases from J, the junction contained 9 bases not matched to a gene. Looked up from germline, CDR1 is SGHVS and CDR2 is FQNEAQ. The CDR3 region has the DNA TGTGCCAGCAGCCAGCAGACAGGGGTCGGTGGCTACACCTTC. It yields the protein CASSQQTGVGGYTF.

Points on this clonotype: An end of the junction does not agree with germline; a read error may underlie this. The chain recombines TRBV4-1 with TRBJ1-2, with 9 nucleotides matching TRBD1. CDR3 length: 15 amino acids. Germline-derived CDR1 and CDR2 are MGHRA and YSYEKL. In nucleotides, the CDR3 is TGCGCCCGCAGCGCTCCCGGGACAGGGCGACGTGGCTACACCTTC. This sequence encodes CARSAPGTGRRGYTF.

The table lists this clonotype with a few counts. The chain employs TRBV12-3 or TRBV12-4 and TRBJ1-6; no reliable D call. V lost 6 bases and J lost 6, with 12 bases in between. This CDR3 region has 14 residues. CDR3 nucleotides: TGTGCCAGCAGCCAACCTTCGGGTAATTCACCCCTCCACTTT. Its protein is CASSQPSGNSPLHF.

V usage is TRBV25-1 and J usage is TRBJ2-6; D remains unclear. V lost 5 bases, J lost 4 bases, and 12 bases lay in between. This CDR3 has 15 residues. CDR1 MGHDK and CDR2 SYGVNS come from the germline V gene. The CDR3: CASSPQSAGANVLTF. The CDR3 bases are TGTGCCAGCAGTCCTCAATCCGCCGGGGCCAACGTCCTGACTTTC. The entire variable domain, with the rest obtained from reference TRBV25-1 and TRBJ2-6, is as follows: EADIYQTPRYLVIGTGKKITLECSQTMGHDKMYWYQQDPGMELHLIHYSYGVNSTEKGDLSSESTVSRIRTEHFPLTLESARPSHTSQYLCASSPQSAGANVLTFGAGSRLTVL.

As for this clonotype: Given the absence of the conserved phenylalanine or tryptophan at the CDR3 end, a read error is likely. V and J are TRBV2 and TRBJ1-1; D is unresolved. Germline V gene data show CDR1 as SNHLY and CDR2 as FYNNEI. The CDR3 runs 12 residues. V was cut by 6 bases and J by 5 bases, with 10 bases left in between. The CDR3: CASSRIGTEAFS. In DNA, the CDR3 is TGTGCCAGCAGCCGTATAGGAACTGAAGCTTTCTCT.